Listed below are T cell receptor beta chains from one sample, sequenced in a study of T cells in Graves' hyperthyroidism and ophthalmopathy. TCRdb processed the multiplex PCR reads anew with MiXCR; each CDR3 protein has one entry. The sample contains 500,000 to 600,000 distinct CDR3 sequences, about half of which appear only once. The sample taken for sequencing was peripheral blood or thyroid tissue (not recorded which). The receptors here all came from an adult woman with Graves' disease, either hyperthyroidism or ophthalmopathy (not recorded which). CDR3s include the opening cysteine and the closing phenylalanine or tryptophan. D genes are given only for firm matches. Clone size is stated in some rows and not others, as once, few, many or a class when expanded.

D,V,size,J,CDR3,DNA
TRBD2,TRBV7-8,NA,TRBJ2-5,CASSHGRYQETQYF,TGTGCCAGCAGCCACGGGAGGTACCAAGAGACCCAGTACTTC
NA,TRBV7-2,few,TRBJ1-1,CASSQDFGTEAFF,TGTGCCAGCAGCCAAGACTTCGGCACTGAAGCTTTCTTT
NA,TRBV11-2,NA,TRBJ1-3,CASSPPQHPGNTIYF,TGTGCCAGCAGCCCCCCCCAGCATCCTGGAAACACCATATATTTT
NA,TRBV30,NA,TRBJ2-2,CAWSVEVNTGELFF,TGTGCCTGGAGTGTCGAAGTAAACACCGGGGAGCTGTTTTTT
NA,TRBV7-9,NA,TRBJ2-7,CASGSYAHGYEQYF,TGTGCCAGCGGCTCGTATGCTCATGGGTACGAGCAGTACTTC
TRBD1,TRBV6-1,many,TRBJ1-5,CASRRTGGNHPQHF,TGTGCCAGCAGAAGGACAGGGGGAAATCACCCCCAGCATTTT
NA,TRBV20-1,NA,TRBJ2-3,CSARVGYTDTQYF,TGCAGTGCTAGGGTGGGCTACACAGATACGCAGTATTTT
TRBD1,TRBV13,many,TRBJ2-2,CASSLTGMNTGELFF,TGTGCCAGCAGCCTGACAGGGATGAACACCGGGGAGCTGTTTTTT
NA,TRBV5-1,many,TRBJ1-1,CASLGEGGTEAFF,TGCGCCAGCCTGGGAGAGGGAGGGACTGAAGCTTTCTTT
TRBD1,TRBV29-1,NA,TRBJ1-5,CSVGEDRGQPQHF,TGCAGCGTTGGGGAGGACAGGGGTCAGCCCCAGCATTTT
TRBD1,TRBV2,many,TRBJ1-2,CASRPTGDYGYTF,TGTGCCAGCAGGCCCACAGGGGACTATGGCTACACCTTC
TRBD1,TRBV20-1,NA,TRBJ1-1,CSAWGLGQGGNEAFF,TGCAGTGCTTGGGGCCTTGGACAGGGTGGGAATGAAGCTTTCTTT
NA,TRBV7-9,many,TRBJ1-1,CASSSPGRGRETEAFF,TGTGCCAGCAGCTCCCCGGGACGGGGCCGGGAAACTGAAGCTTTCTTT
NA,TRBV6-2/TRBV6-3,NA,TRBJ1-5,CAIRVSLTTAQHF,TGTGCCATCAGGGTAAGCTTGACAACGGCCCAGCATTTT
NA,TRBV5-1,NA,TRBJ1-1,CASSNQINTEAFF,TGCGCCAGCAGCAATCAGATTAACACTGAAGCTTTCTTT
NA,TRBV2,NA,TRBJ1-6,CASEWLAGGWTLHF,TGTGCCAGCGAGTGGCTAGCGGGCGGCTGGACCCTCCACTTT
TRBD2,TRBV29-1,NA,TRBJ2-7,CSVETLAGPLYF,TGCAGCGTTGAGACGTTAGCGGGCCCCCTCTACTTC
TRBD1,TRBV12-3/TRBV12-4,NA,TRBJ1-1,CACRQGNTEAFF,TGTGCCTGCCGACAGGGAAACACTGAAGCTTTCTTT